These T cell receptor beta chains were read from a single sample in a study of cytomegalovirus exposure and HLA in healthy donors. Using immunoSEQ multiplex PCR, the repertoire was profiled, and TCRdb retains in-frame clones only, with some absent. The sample lists 140,000 to 150,000 clones, roughly 90% seen once, with about 0.75% in the top ten. The sequenced sample was PBMCs. The source is a man younger than 35 in good health and CMV-seronegative. The CDR3 runs from the conserved cysteine through the conserved F or W. Each record gives: V gene, D gene, CDR3 protein. D genes are given only for firm matches.

V gene: TRBV18; D gene: .; CDR3 protein: CASSPIGVSEQFF
V gene: TRBV5-4; D gene: .; CDR3 protein: CASSAGGGTGNTIYF
V gene: TRBV5-4; D gene: TRBD2; CDR3 protein: CASSLGGAGGIRDTQYF
V gene: TRBV7-3; D gene: TRBD1; CDR3 protein: CASSQQGVAQPQHF
V gene: TRBV9; D gene: .; CDR3 protein: CASSRRGMNTEAFF
V gene: TRBV28; D gene: .; CDR3 protein: CASSLGPNYGYTF
V gene: TRBV2; D gene: .; CDR3 protein: CASSVGGAEQFF
V gene: TRBV5-1; D gene: .; CDR3 protein: CASSLGQGGNTIYF
V gene: TRBV7-9; D gene: TRBD2; CDR3 protein: CAIPGSGTYNEQFF
V gene: TRBV4-1; D gene: .; CDR3 protein: CASSHTGLGEKLFF
V gene: TRBV18; D gene: TRBD1; CDR3 protein: CASSPPSKGAWNNEKLFF